This record covers a single TCR beta chain. Its target is unknown. The record originates from a study of siplizumab effects on memory and regulatory T cells. Trimming cost V 1 base and J 5 bases, with 11 bases left between them. CDR3 length: 14 residues. Germline V gene lookup returns CDR1 SGHTA and CDR2 FQGNSA. Assays captured approximately 10^5 TCR templates per sample. Sequencing used immunoSEQ multiplex PCR; TCRdb keeps in-frame clones, though not all of them. The table has around 110,000 clones, about 94% seen once. Study-wide findings and caveats: An assignable naive or memory phenotype was lacking in roughly 75-95% of proliferating CD4+ or CD8+ clones.

Sample: non-Treg CD4+ T cells sorted from blood. The TCR originated in a human donor in good health. The chain has TRBV7-2 and TRBJ2-5; D is ambiguous. The CDR3 nucleotides read TGTGCCAGCAGCTTAGGGCAGGTTGGGGAGACCCAGTACTTC. Amino acids: CASSLGQVGETQYF.